These T cell receptor beta chains were read from a single sample in a study of cytomegalovirus exposure and HLA in healthy donors. TCRdb keeps only in-frame clones here, not all; method: immunoSEQ multiplex PCR. This table holds more than 60,000 clones, over 95% found once. The sample comprised PBMCs. Receptor source: a woman aged 18-35 years in good health and CMV-seropositive. Both conserved end residues are part of each CDR3.

j_call v_call cdr3_aa
TRBJ1-1 TRBV19 CASSIDTGNTEAFF
TRBJ1-2 TRBV28 CASNSPGDSWNGYTF
TRBJ2-7 TRBV5-8 CASSLFQGADEQYF
TRBJ2-4 TRBV11-2 CASSLDIRGRDLLAKNIQYF
TRBJ2-6 TRBV7-3 CASSRHKSGANVLTF
TRBJ1-1 TRBV5-4 CASSFRLAGLTEAFF
TRBJ1-2 TRBV15 CATSRGTDLNYGYTF
TRBJ2-3 TRBV28 CASSLETSGIGGTDTQYF
TRBJ1-2 TRBV7-9 CASSLYGRQGVYGYTF
TRBJ2-7 TRBV30 CAWSSSTDAQYF
TRBJ2-4 TRBV28 CASSGHYQSAKNIQYF
TRBJ1-2 TRBV11-3 CASSARGTGNYGYTF
TRBJ2-7 TRBV19 CASSKIASDEQYF
TRBJ1-1 TRBV5-6 CASSFIQRGGTEAFF
TRBJ2-1 TRBV2 CASSERGYNEQFF
TRBJ2-7 TRBV27 CASSWASDSYEQYF
TRBJ1-2 TRBV7-6 CASSSIRDTETSNYGYTF
TRBJ2-7 TRBV18 CASSGDRDNTYEQYF
TRBJ1-5 TRBV7-6 CASSLGTDSNQPQHF
TRBJ2-2 TRBV30 CAWSGGTGELFF
TRBJ1-2 TRBV5-6 CASSSGHRGDGYTF
TRBJ1-4 TRBV7-2 CASSIQYNEKLFF
TRBJ2-7 TRBV27 CASSLGDRTYEQYF
TRBJ2-1 TRBV12-5 CASGPAPGTGWAKQFF
TRBJ2-1 TRBV6-6 CASRPTSGRANEQFF
TRBJ2-4 TRBV27 CASRLAGENIQYF
TRBJ2-5 TRBV27 CASSPHLAGNGKTQYF
TRBJ2-7 TRBV9 CASSRTGSAYEQYF
TRBJ2-7 TRBV7-9 CASSLSSGSEQYF
TRBJ2-5 TRBV9 CASSVYPGGGTQETQYF
TRBJ2-7 TRBV5-4 CASSAPGQGEGEQYF
TRBJ2-7 TRBV7-3 CASSSEPGQPREQYF
TRBJ2-5 TRBV27 CASSPALLAGGWETQYF
TRBJ2-7 TRBV5-1 CASSGGNEQYF
TRBJ2-1 TRBV27 CASTARGLGPRSEIF
TRBJ2-3 TRBV9 CASSALQVTDTQYF
TRBJ2-3 TRBV4-1 CASSRKTGGDTQYF
TRBJ1-5 TRBV30 CAWSYPPGIQPQHF
TRBJ2-7 TRBV7-8 CASSLLTSGVFYEQYF
TRBJ2-7 TRBV29-1 CSVIGTGGIGEQYF
TRBJ1-5 TRBV18 CASSPQRLTGNEGQPQHF
TRBJ2-1 TRBV5-4 CASSRGGPKDNEQFF
TRBJ2-1 TRBV30 CAWSLRLAPPDNEQFF
TRBJ1-4 TRBV18 CASRGQFGGKLFF
TRBJ2-7 TRBV5-6 CASSRLASAYEQYF
TRBJ2-7 TRBV19 CASSMVAGRYEQYF
TRBJ2-2 TRBV15 CATSRGGGGTGELFF
TRBJ2-7 TRBV4-2 CASSQTETTGNYEQYF
TRBJ1-1 TRBV10-3 CAIRLTGGGTEAFF
TRBJ2-1 TRBV18 CASSLGLAGPRSSYNEQFF
TRBJ2-3 TRBV7-9 CASSQPTGGGADTQYF
TRBJ2-7 TRBV23-1 CASKTGGFYEQYF
TRBJ1-1 TRBV27 CASSSGGGNTEAFF
TRBJ1-2 TRBV18 CASSLKFGTGANYGYTF